One T cell receptor beta chain is described in this entry. The germline CDR1 and CDR2 sequences are SGHTA and FQGNSA. The trim removed 6 bases at V and 0 bases at J, leaving 9 bases unmatched. This CDR3 comprises 16 residues. This entry comes from a study of T cell changes during pregnancy in multiple sclerosis. Clones were read by immunoSEQ multiplex PCR, and TCRdb kept only the in-frame ones, dropping some. Of about 47,000 clones listed, 90% to 95% were seen once; the top ten hold 1.5% to 2%. The sample was peripheral blood, taken in the second trimester of pregnancy. This chain uses TRBV7-2 with TRBJ1-1; 8 bases are shared with TRBD1. The sequence derives from a female donor with multiple sclerosis, enrolled in a pregnancy study. The CDR3 DNA is TGTGCCAGCAGGGCAGGGGGCTGGGGAGTGAACACTGAAGCTTTCTTT. Amino acid sequence: CASRAGGWGVNTEAFF.